The 21 T cell receptor beta chains listed next were all sequenced from one sample in a study of beta chain features in type 1 diabetes. Every bit of the isolated RNA underwent reverse transcription, so sequencing read expressed TCRB transcripts. Data came from immunoSEQ multiplex PCR; TCRdb stores just in-frame clones and leaves some out. The sample shows 250,000 or so clones, 27% of them seen only once. Specimen: central memory CD4+ T cells from blood. These receptors were obtained from a man under 40 in good health.

This clone was counted between two and nine times. This chain joins TRBV7-2 and TRBJ2-1, with 7 bases fitting TRBD1. Germline assignment: CDR1 SGHTA and CDR2 FQGNSA. The CDR3 has 13 residues. V shed 7 bases and J 5 bases; nucleotides not matched to a gene: 5. Written as DNA, the CDR3 is TGTGCCAGCACCTGGACAGGAAACAATGAGCAGTTCTTC. This encodes CASTWTGNNEQFF.

This clone was seen a handful of times. The chain carries TRBV10-1 and TRBJ2-1; D is undetermined. This CDR3 has 13 amino acids. Trimming pared 0 bases from V and 12 bases from J, leaving 12 bases between. Germline lookup yields CDR1 WNHNN and CDR2 SYGVQD (reference sequence). The CDR3 loop reads CASSESLVSVQFF. CDR3 coding DNA: TGCGCCAGCAGTGAGTCCTTGGTCAGCGTGCAGTTCTTC.

This clone was seen more than once but under ten times. V gene TRBV29-1 combines with J gene TRBJ2-5; D unclear. This CDR3 is 10 amino acids long. Trimming stripped 7 bases from V and 2 bases from J, with 5 bases between. Germline CDR1 and CDR2: SQVTM and ANQGSEA. The CDR3: CSAVQETQYF. In DNA, the CDR3 is TGCAGCGCTGTACAAGAGACCCAGTACTTC.

V and J are TRBV5-1 and TRBJ1-1, with TRBD1 matching 7 bases. Per the germline V gene, CDR1 is SGHRS and CDR2 is YFSETQ. The CDR3 length is 14 residues. V was pared by 4 bases and J by 1 base, with 4 bases of the junction left unmatched. As DNA, the CDR3 is TGCGCCAGCAGCCCGACAGGGCCGAACACTGAAGCTTTCTTT. Its protein product is CASSPTGPNTEAFF.

This clone was found a few times. V gene TRBV20-1 combines with J gene TRBJ1-2; D not resolved. The CDR3 is made up of 11 amino acids. Deletions cut 3 bases from V and 6 bases from J, with 8 bases between. The germline V gene encodes CDR1 DFQATT and CDR2 SNEGSKA (reference sequence). The CDR3 loop is CSARKGNGYTF. CDR3 DNA: TGCAGTGCTAGGAAAGGGAATGGCTACACCTTC.

The V gene is TRBV15, the J gene TRBJ2-2, with 11 bases fitting TRBD2. The CDR3 runs 16 residues. Germline loops: CDR1 LNHNV, CDR2 YYDKDF (reference sequence). J lost 4 bases, V lost 3 bases, and 4 bases had no gene match. The CDR3 coding sequence is TGTGCCACCAGCAGGCCCACTAGCGGGGGCACCGGGGAGCTGTTTTTT. As protein: CATSRPTSGGTGELFF.

This chain connects TRBV29-1 to TRBJ2-1, with TRBD1 matching 8 bases. This CDR3 has 13 amino acids. V dropped 1 base and J dropped 7; count of bases not matched to a gene: 3. Germline CDR1 reads SQVTM; CDR2 reads ANQGSEA. The CDR3 loop is CSVEGTGRNEQFF. The CDR3 DNA reads TGCAGCGTTGAAGGGACAGGGAGGAATGAGCAGTTCTTC.

The rearrangement links TRBV5-4 to TRBJ1-1, with D unresolved. Germline-derived CDR1 and CDR2 are SGHNT and YYREEE (reference sequence). V shed 3 bases and J shed 7 bases, with 13 bases lying between them. The CDR3 contains 13 residues. CDR3 sequence reads: CASSSPGDIEAFF. The CDR3 coding sequence is TGTGCCAGCAGCTCCCCGGGAGATATTGAAGCTTTCTTT.

The rearrangement uses TRBV9 and TRBJ2-3; the match to TRBD2 covers 9 bases. The V gene's germline CDR1 is SGDLS and CDR2 YYNGEE. Trimming took 0 bases from V and 2 from J; bases not matched to a gene: 1. The CDR3 is made up of 15 amino acids. DNA of the CDR3: TGTGCCAGCAGCGTAGGCGGGAGGGCCACAGATACGCAGTATTTT. The encoded protein is CASSVGGRATDTQYF.

The chain joins TRBV11-2 to TRBJ1-2; 11 nucleotides align to TRBD1. The CDR3 consists of 16 residues. Germline CDR1 is SGHAT and CDR2 is FQNNGV. V gave up 1 base and J gave up 3 bases; unmatched junction bases: 4. CDR3 protein: CASSLGPGQGDYGYTF. The CDR3 region has the DNA TGTGCCAGCAGCTTAGGCCCGGGACAGGGGGACTATGGCTACACCTTC.

Details on this clone: Other nucleotide sequences in the sample specify the same CDR3. The J gene is TRBJ2-3, the V gene TRBV20-1; a weak D match, TRBD2 (5 bases). This CDR3 has 11 residues. The V gene lost 6 bases and the J gene lost 6 bases, with 10 bases spanning the gap. The V gene's germline CDR1 is DFQATT and CDR2 SNEGSKA (reference sequence). The CDR3 spells CSADPGDTQYF. CDR3 sequence (DNA): TGCAGTGCAGACCCGGGGGATACGCAGTATTTT.

This clone turned up a few times. The chain carries TRBV7-2 and TRBJ2-7; 10 nucleotides align to TRBD1. Germline V lookup: CDR1 SGHTA, CDR2 FQGNSA. The CDR3 is 16 amino acids. V gave up 0 bases and J gave up 5 bases; unmatched junction bases: 7. The CDR3 coding sequence is TGTGCCAGCAGCTTAGCGGGCCGGGACAGGGGCAACGAGCAGTACTTC. It yields the protein CASSLAGRDRGNEQYF. Complete variable domain (other parts from reference TRBV7-2 and TRBJ2-7): GAGVSQSPSNKVTEKGKDVELRCDPISGHTALYWYRQSLGQGLEFLIYFQGNSAPDKSGLPSDRFSAERTGGSVSTLTIQRTQQEDSAVYLCASSLAGRDRGNEQYFGPGTRLTVT.

This clone was seen more than once but under ten times. The gene calls are TRBV29-1 and TRBJ1-1; 7 nucleotides align to TRBD1. CDR3 size: 13 residues. V was pared by 4 bases and J by 4 bases, with 6 bases of the junction left unmatched. Germline V CDR1 and CDR2: SQVTM, ANQGSEA. CDR3 sequence: CSVGTGAFTEAFF. The CDR3 bases are TGCAGCGTTGGGACAGGAGCTTTCACTGAAGCTTTCTTT.

The gene calls are TRBV7-8 and TRBJ2-7; 9 bases map to TRBD1. Germline loops: CDR1 SGHVS, CDR2 FQNEAQ. V shed 5 bases and J 2 bases; nucleotides not matched to a gene: 7. The CDR3 is 15 residues long. The CDR3 region has the DNA TGTGCCAGCAGCCCGGGACAGGGTCGTACCTACGAGCAGTACTTC. This encodes CASSPGQGRTYEQYF.

This clone was picked up a small number of times. The chain uses TRBV5-1 and TRBJ2-2, with TRBD2 matching over 8 bases. Unmatched junction bases numbered 11, after V lost 4 bases and J lost 6 bases. The CDR3 is made up of 16 amino acids. Germline CDR1 is SGHRS and CDR2 is YFSETQ. The CDR3 DNA sequence: TGCGCCAGCAGCGGACAGAGCGGGAGCGGTGCCGGGGAGCTGTTTTTT. Its protein product is CASSGQSGSGAGELFF.

The rearrangement links TRBV9 to TRBJ2-2; D ambiguous. V was clipped by 4 bases and J by 5 bases, with 6 bases between them. Per germline, CDR1 SGDLS and CDR2 YYNGEE. The CDR3 is 12 amino acids. CDR3 sequence (DNA): TGTGCCAGCAGCCCTAATACCGGGGAGCTGTTTTTT. It specifies CASSPNTGELFF.

The chain uses TRBV11-2 and TRBJ2-1; TRBD1 agrees at 7 bases. The V gene end was trimmed by 5 bases and the J gene end by 6 bases; junction bases not matched to a gene: 7. Germline V CDR1 and CDR2: SGHAT, FQNNGV. This CDR3 has 14 amino acids. This CDR3 is CASSRGNRGNEQFF. For the CDR3, the DNA is TGTGCCAGCAGCAGGGGGAACAGGGGCAATGAGCAGTTCTTC.

This clone was counted at least ten times. The chain couples TRBV11-2 to TRBJ2-3, with 9 nucleotides matching TRBD2. V dropped 3 bases and J dropped 9; count of bases not matched to a gene: 7. Germline V gene data show CDR1 as SGHAT and CDR2 as FQNNGV. CDR3 length: 14 amino acids. The CDR3 region is CASSLPPGLATQYF. The CDR3 nucleotides are TGTGCCAGCAGCTTGCCTCCGGGACTAGCAACGCAGTATTTT.

This rearrangement joins TRBV5-1 to TRBJ2-3; D may be TRBD2 (6 bases). Germline V gene sequence: CDR1 SGHRS, CDR2 YFSETQ. The CDR3 extends over 14 amino acids. With 5 bases removed from V and 3 bases from J, the gap between germline ends came to 13 bases. The DNA for the CDR3 is TGCGCCAGCAGAAACGACCTAGCGACAGATACGCAGTATTTT. Translated, it gives CASRNDLATDTQYF.

In this sample, this clone turned up many times. Other DNA sequences in the same sample also yield this CDR3. The chain links TRBV5-1 to TRBJ2-1; unclear D gene. The CDR3 totals 12 residues. The germline V gene has CDR1 SGHRS and CDR2 YFSETQ. The V end was cut by 4 bases, the J end by 7 bases, with 9 bases between. CDR3 bases: TGCGCCAGCAGCCTCGAGGTAAATGAGCAGTTCTTC. This translates into CASSLEVNEQFF.

The chain couples TRBV7-2 to TRBJ1-1; D is ambiguous. This CDR3 has 13 amino acids. V was trimmed by 3 bases and J by 1 base, leaving 6 bases between them. Germline-derived CDR1 and CDR2 are SGHTA and FQGNSA. The CDR3 DNA follows: TGTGCCAGCAGCTTCAGACAGAACACTGAAGCTTTCTTT. Amino acid sequence: CASSFRQNTEAFF.